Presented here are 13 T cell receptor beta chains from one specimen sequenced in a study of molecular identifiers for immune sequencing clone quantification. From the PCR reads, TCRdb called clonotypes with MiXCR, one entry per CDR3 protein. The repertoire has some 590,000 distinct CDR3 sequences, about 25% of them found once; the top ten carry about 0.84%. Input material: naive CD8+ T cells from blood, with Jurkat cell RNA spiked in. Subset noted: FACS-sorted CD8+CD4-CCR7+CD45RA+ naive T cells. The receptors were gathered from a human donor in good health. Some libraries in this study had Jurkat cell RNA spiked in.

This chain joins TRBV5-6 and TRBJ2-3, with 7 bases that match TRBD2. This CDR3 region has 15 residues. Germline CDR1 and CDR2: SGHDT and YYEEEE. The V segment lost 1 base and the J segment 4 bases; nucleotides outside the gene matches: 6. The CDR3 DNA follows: TGTGCCAGCAGCTTGTTGGGGGAGGGCCCAGATACGCAGTATTTT. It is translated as CASSLLGEGPDTQYF.

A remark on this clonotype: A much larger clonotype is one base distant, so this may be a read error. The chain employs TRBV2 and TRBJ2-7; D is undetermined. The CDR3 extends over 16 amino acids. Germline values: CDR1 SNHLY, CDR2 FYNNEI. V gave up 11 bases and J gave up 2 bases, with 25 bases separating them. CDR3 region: CAGRSTPGTKPYEQYF. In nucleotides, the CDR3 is TGTGCCGGAAGGAGTACGCCAGGCACCAAGCCCTACGAGCAGTACTTC. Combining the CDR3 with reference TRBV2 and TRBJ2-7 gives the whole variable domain EPEVTQTPSHQVTQMGQEVILRCVPISNHLYFYWYRQILGQKVEFLVSFYNNEISEKSEIFDDQFSVERPDGSNFTLKIRSTKLEDSAMYFCAGRSTPGTKPYEQYFGPGTRLTVT.

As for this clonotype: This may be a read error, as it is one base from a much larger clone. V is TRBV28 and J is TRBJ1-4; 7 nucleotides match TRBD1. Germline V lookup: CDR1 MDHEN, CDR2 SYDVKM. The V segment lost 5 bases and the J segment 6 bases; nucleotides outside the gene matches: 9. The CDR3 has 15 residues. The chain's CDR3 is CASSDTGQCHEKLFF. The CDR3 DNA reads TGTGCCAGCAGTGATACGGGACAGTGTCATGAAAAACTGTTTTTT.

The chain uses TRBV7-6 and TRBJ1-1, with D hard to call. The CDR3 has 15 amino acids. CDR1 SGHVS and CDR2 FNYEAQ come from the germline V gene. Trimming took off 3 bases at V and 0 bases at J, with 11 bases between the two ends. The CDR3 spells CASSFIGPMNTEAFF. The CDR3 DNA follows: TGTGCCAGCAGCTTTATTGGACCTATGAACACTGAAGCTTTCTTT. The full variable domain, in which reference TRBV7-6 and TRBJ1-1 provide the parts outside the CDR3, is GAGVSQSPRYKVTKRGQDVALRCDPISGHVSLYWYRQALGQGPEFLTYFNYEAQQDKSGLPNDRFSAERPEGSISTLTIQRTEQRDSAMYRCASSFIGPMNTEAFFGQGTRLTVV.

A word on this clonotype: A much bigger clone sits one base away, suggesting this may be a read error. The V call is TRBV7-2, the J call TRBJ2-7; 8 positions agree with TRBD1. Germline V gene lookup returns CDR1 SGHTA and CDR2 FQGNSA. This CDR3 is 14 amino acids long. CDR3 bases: TGTGCCAGCAGCTCCTGGACAGGGACCTACGCGCAGTACTTC. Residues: CASSSWTGTYAQYF.

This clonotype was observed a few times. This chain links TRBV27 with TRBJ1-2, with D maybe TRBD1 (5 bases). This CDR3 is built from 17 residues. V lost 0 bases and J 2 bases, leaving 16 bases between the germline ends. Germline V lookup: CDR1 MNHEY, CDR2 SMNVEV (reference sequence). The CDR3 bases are TGTGCCAGCAGTTTATCCGTGGGGCACGGCGTCAACTATGGCTACACCTTC. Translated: CASSLSVGHGVNYGYTF.

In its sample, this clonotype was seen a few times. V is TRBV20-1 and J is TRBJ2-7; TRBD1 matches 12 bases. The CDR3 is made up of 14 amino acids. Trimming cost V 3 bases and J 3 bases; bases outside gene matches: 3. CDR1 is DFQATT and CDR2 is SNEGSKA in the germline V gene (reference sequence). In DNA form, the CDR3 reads TGCAGTGCTAGGGGGACAGGGGGCTACTACGAGCAGTACTTC. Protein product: CSARGTGGYYEQYF.

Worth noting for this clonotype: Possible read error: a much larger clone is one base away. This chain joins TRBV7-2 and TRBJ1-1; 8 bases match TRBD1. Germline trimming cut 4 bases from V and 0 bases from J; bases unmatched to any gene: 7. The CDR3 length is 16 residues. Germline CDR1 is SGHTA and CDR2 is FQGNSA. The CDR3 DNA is TGTGCCAGCAGCTCAGGACAGGGAGGGATGAACACTGAAGCTTTCTTT. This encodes CASSSGQGGMNTEAFF.

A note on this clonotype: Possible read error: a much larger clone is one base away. The CDR3 loop is CSASGRDRDTQYF. In nucleotides, the CDR3 is TGCAGTGCTAGTGGAAGAGACCGGGATACGCAGTATTTT. This chain uses TRBV20-1 with TRBJ2-3; D call uncertain. The CDR3 runs to 13 residues. V was shortened by 3 bases and J by 6 bases, with 13 bases between the two germline ends. Germline V CDR1 and CDR2: DFQATT, SNEGSKA (reference sequence).

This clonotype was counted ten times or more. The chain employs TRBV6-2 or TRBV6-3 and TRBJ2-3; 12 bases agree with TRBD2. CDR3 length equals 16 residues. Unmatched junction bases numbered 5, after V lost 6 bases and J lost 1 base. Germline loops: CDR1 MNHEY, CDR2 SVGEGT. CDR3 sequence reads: CASSQLAGGRTDTQYF. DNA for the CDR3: TGTGCCAGCAGCCAACTAGCGGGGGGCCGCACAGATACGCAGTATTTT.

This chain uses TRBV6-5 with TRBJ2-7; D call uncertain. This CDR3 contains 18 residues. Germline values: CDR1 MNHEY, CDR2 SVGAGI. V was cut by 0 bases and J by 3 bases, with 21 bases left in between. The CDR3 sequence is CASSYSIARAVTFYEQYF. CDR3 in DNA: TGTGCCAGCAGTTACTCGATCGCTCGGGCTGTCACATTCTACGAGCAGTACTTC.

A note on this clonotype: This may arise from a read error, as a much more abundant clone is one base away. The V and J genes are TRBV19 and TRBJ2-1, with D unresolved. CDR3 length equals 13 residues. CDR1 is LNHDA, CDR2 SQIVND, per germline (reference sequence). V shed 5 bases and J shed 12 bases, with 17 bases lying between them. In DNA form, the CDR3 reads TGTGCCAGTAGTCAGCCCGGGCTTCTCAGGCAGTTCTTC. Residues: CASSQPGLLRQFF.

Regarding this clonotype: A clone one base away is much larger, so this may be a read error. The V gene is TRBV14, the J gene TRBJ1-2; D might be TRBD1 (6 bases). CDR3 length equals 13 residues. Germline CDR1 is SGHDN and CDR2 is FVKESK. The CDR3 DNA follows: TGTACCAGCAGCCAGGACAGTAACTATGGCTACACCTTC. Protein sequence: CTSSQDSNYGYTF.